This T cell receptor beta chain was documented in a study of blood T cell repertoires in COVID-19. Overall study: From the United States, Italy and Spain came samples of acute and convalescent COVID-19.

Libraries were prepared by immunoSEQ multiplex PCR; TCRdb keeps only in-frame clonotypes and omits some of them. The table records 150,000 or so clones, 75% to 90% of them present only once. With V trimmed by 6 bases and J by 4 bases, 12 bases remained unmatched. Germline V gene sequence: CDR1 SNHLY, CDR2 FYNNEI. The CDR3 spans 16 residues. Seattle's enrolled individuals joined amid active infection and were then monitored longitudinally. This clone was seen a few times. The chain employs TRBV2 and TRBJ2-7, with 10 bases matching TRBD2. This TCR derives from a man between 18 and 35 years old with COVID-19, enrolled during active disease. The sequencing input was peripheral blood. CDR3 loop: CASRELAGIRRYEQYF. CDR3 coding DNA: TGTGCCAGCAGGGAACTAGCGGGAATCCGTCGATACGAGCAGTACTTC.